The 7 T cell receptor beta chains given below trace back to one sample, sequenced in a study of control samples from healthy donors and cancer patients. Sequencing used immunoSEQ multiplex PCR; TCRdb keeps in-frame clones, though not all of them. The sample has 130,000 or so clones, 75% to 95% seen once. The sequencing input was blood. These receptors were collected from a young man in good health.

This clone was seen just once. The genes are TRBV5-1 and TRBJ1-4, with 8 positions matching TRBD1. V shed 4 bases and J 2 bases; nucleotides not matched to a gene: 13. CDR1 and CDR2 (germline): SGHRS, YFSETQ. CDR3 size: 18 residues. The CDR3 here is CASSPTGTGRSTNEKLFF. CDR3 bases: TGCGCCAGCAGCCCCACCGGGACAGGACGATCCACTAATGAAAAACTGTTTTTT.

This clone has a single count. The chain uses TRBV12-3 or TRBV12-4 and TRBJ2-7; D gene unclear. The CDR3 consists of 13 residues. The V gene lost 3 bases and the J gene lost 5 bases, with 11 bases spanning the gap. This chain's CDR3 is CASSLVRADEQYF. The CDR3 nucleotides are TGTGCCAGCAGTTTGGTTAGGGCCGACGAGCAGTACTTC.

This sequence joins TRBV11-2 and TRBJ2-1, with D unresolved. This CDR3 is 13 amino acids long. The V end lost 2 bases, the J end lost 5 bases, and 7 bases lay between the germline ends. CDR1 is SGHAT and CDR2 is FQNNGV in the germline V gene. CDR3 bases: TGTGCCAGCAGCTTACTGGGTAACAATGAGCAGTTCTTC. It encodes CASSLLGNNEQFF.

The CDR3 sequence is CASSGGGRWQYF. DNA of the CDR3: TGTGCCAGCAGCGGAGGGGGGAGGTGGCAGTACTTC. This sequence joins TRBV21-1 and TRBJ2-4. TRBV21-1 is a listed pseudogene. This CDR3 has 12 amino acids.

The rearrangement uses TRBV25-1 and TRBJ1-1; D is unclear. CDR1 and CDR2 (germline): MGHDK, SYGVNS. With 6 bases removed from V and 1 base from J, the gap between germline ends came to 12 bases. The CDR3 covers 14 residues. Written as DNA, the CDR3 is TGTGCCAGCAGAGACACGATACCGAACACTGAAGCTTTCTTT. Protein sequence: CASRDTIPNTEAFF. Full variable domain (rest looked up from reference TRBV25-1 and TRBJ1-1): EADIYQTPRYLVIGTGKKITLECSQTMGHDKMYWYQQDPGMELHLIHYSYGVNSTEKGDLSSESTVSRIRTEHFPLTLESARPSHTSQYLCASRDTIPNTEAFFGQGTRLTVV.

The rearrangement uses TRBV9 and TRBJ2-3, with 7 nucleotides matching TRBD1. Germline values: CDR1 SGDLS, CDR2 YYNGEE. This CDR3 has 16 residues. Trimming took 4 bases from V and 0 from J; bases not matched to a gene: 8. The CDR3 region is CASSPGTASSTDTQYF. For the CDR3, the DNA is TGTGCCAGCAGCCCTGGGACAGCCTCTAGCACAGATACGCAGTATTTT. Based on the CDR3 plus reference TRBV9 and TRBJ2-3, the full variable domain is DSGVTQTPKHLITATGQRVTLRCSPRSGDLSVYWYQQSLDQGLQFLIQYYNGEERAKGNILERFSAQQFPDLHSELNLSSLELGDSALYFCASSPGTASSTDTQYFGPGTRLTVL.

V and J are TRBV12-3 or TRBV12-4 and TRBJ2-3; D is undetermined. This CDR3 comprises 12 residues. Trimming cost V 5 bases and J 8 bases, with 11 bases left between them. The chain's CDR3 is CASSLKSFTQYF. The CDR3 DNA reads TGTGCCAGCAGTCTAAAGAGTTTTACGCAGTATTTT.